The next 17 T cell receptor beta chains were all read from a single sample in a study of T-cell reconstitution after alpha-beta-depleted transplantation in children. Study outcomes and limitations: One year after transplant, T-cell counts and diversity came mostly from newly produced T cells.

The antigens for these receptors are not known. Unique molecular identifiers tagged the TCRbeta library. TCRdb re-called the PCR reads through MiXCR, storing one row per CDR3 protein. This table has about 290,000 distinct CDR3 sequences, 7.5% to 9% appearing once. The source material was peripheral blood, sampled 360 days after TCRalphabeta/CD19-depleted stem cell transplant. The receptors shown here come from a female patient aged 2-9 years who had a stem cell transplant for Fanconi anemia, so the T cells may come from the graft donor.

This sequence joins TRBV2 and TRBJ1-5; TRBD1 matches at 10 bases. The V segment lost 6 bases and the J segment 1 base; nucleotides outside the gene matches: 15. The CDR3 is made up of 19 amino acids. Germline assignment: CDR1 SNHLY and CDR2 FYNNEI. Written as DNA, the CDR3 is TGTGCCAGCAGCGATGGTCCCGGGACAGGGGTCGGGAGCAATCAGCCCCAGCATTTT. The encoded protein is CASSDGPGTGVGSNQPQHF.

This sequence joins TRBV2 and TRBJ2-1; 8 nucleotides align to TRBD2. The CDR3 covers 14 residues. Germline-derived CDR1 and CDR2 are SNHLY and FYNNEI. With V trimmed by 4 bases and J by 9 bases, 8 bases remained unmatched. The CDR3 DNA is TGTGCCAGCAGTGCCGCGGGACTAGGGGGTGAGCAGTTCTTC. Translated, it gives CASSAAGLGGEQFF.

This clonotype was seen many times. The rearrangement uses TRBV15 and TRBJ2-1, with 8 bases matching TRBD2. After removal of 3 bases from V and 4 bases from J, the junction contained 5 bases not matched to a gene. The CDR3 extends over 15 amino acids. Germline V lookup: CDR1 LNHNV, CDR2 YYDKDF (reference sequence). CDR3 coding DNA: TGTGCCACCAGCAGGGGACTAGAGACTTACAATGAGCAGTTCTTC. Translated, it gives CATSRGLETYNEQFF.

This clonotype appeared many times. V is TRBV20-1 and J is TRBJ2-7, with D possibly being TRBD1 or TRBD2 (5 bases each). The CDR3 totals 14 residues. V shed 3 bases and J shed 3 bases, with 15 bases lying between them. The germline gives CDR1 DFQATT, CDR2 SNEGSKA (reference sequence). The CDR3 is CSASLRGLSYEQYF. CDR3 sequence (DNA): TGCAGTGCTAGTTTGAGGGGATTAAGCTACGAGCAGTACTTC.

The sample holds a few counts of this clonotype. The J gene is TRBJ2-1, the V gene TRBV25-1, with TRBD2 as a possible D gene (6 bases). CDR3 length: 16 amino acids. The V end was cut by 3 bases, the J end by 7 bases, with 19 bases between. In germline, CDR1 is MGHDK, CDR2 SYGVNS. CDR3 loop: CASSEQVGRRGNEQFF. The CDR3 nucleotides read TGTGCCAGCAGTGAGCAGGTGGGCCGTCGGGGGAATGAGCAGTTCTTC. Drawing the rest from reference TRBV25-1 and TRBJ2-1, the complete variable domain is EADIYQTPRYLVIGTGKKITLECSQTMGHDKMYWYQQDPGMELHLIHYSYGVNSTEKGDLSSESTVSRIRTEHFPLTLESARPSHTSQYLCASSEQVGRRGNEQFFGPGTRLTVL.

The chain combines TRBV18 with TRBJ1-4, with D possibly TRBD1 on 6 matching bases. This CDR3 is 13 amino acids long. Germline lookup yields CDR1 KGHSH and CDR2 LQKENI. The V end was cut by 6 bases, the J end by 8 bases, with 13 bases between. As DNA, the CDR3 is TGTGCCAGCTCTGCACAGGGTCGGGAAAAACTGTTTTTT. This gives the protein CASSAQGREKLFF.

This clonotype occurred many times. V is TRBV12-3 or TRBV12-4 and J is TRBJ2-7; 7 bases fit TRBD1. The CDR3 is made up of 12 amino acids. The V and J ends lost 5 bases and 6 bases, in that order; junction bases with no gene match: 4. The chain's CDR3 is CASSPQGSEQYF. The CDR3 DNA reads TGTGCCAGCAGTCCACAGGGGTCCGAGCAGTACTTC.

A few counts support this clonotype. This may come from a read error, since a much larger clone is one base off. The CDR3 nucleotides read TGCAGCCCAGGATGGGACACCAATCAGCCCCAGCTTTTT. Translation gives CSPGWDTNQPQLF. The chain is built from TRBV29-1 and TRBJ1-5, with D perhaps matching TRBD1 (6 bases). Germline V CDR1 and CDR2: SQVTM, ANQGSEA. The length of the CDR3 is 13 residues. Drawing the rest from reference TRBV29-1 and TRBJ1-5, the complete variable domain is SAVISQKPSRDICQRGTSLTIQCQVDSQVTMMFWYRQQPGQSLTLIATANQGSEATYESGFVIDKFPISRPNLTFSTLTVSNMSPEDSSIYLCSPGWDTNQPQLFGDGTRLSIL.

This clonotype was detected only a few times. The genes are TRBV5-1 and TRBJ1-1, with D tentatively TRBD1 (5 bases). The CDR3 has 15 amino acids. Germline V CDR1 and CDR2: SGHRS, YFSETQ. Trimming took 0 bases from V and 2 from J, leaving 11 bases between them. The CDR3 nucleotides are TGCGCCAGCAGCTTGGAGCCGGGGGGAAACACTGAAGCTTTCTTT. Translating gives CASSLEPGGNTEAFF.

This chain joins TRBV6-6 and TRBJ2-7, with a weak D call TRBD1 (6 bases). Germline V gives CDR1 MNHNY, CDR2 SVGAGI (reference sequence). V was cut by 4 bases and J by 11 bases, with 18 bases left in between. The CDR3 has 13 residues. CDR3 sequence (DNA): TGTGCCAGCAGTTTGCCAGGGGCTCTATACGAGTACTTC. Its protein product is CASSLPGALYEYF.

With respect to this clonotype: This may be a read error, as it is one base from a much larger clone. The rearrangement joins TRBV18 to TRBJ2-5; no definite D call. The germline gives CDR1 KGHSH, CDR2 LQKENI. This CDR3 spans 14 amino acids. This chain's CDR3 is CASSLLDTQESQYF. The CDR3 coding sequence is TGTGCCAGCTCTCTTCTAGACACCCAAGAGAGCCAGTACTTC. The full variable domain, with the rest looked up from reference TRBV18 and TRBJ2-5, is NAGVMQNPRHLVRRRGQEARLRCSPMKGHSHVYWYRQLPEEGLKFMVYLQKENIIDESGMPKERFSAEFPKEGPSILRIQQVVRGDSAAYFCASSLLDTQESQYFGPGTRLLVL.

This clonotype was seen only a few times. J is TRBJ2-5 and V is TRBV5-6; perhaps TRBD1 as D (5 bases). Germline values: CDR1 SGHDT, CDR2 YYEEEE. This CDR3 region has 15 residues. Trimming pared 5 bases from V and 3 bases from J, leaving 17 bases between. The CDR3 DNA sequence: TGTGCCAGCAGTTATGGACACCTAGAAGAAGAGACCCAGTACTTC. Amino acids: CASSYGHLEEETQYF. Supplemented by reference TRBV5-6 and TRBJ2-5, the full variable domain reads DAGVTQSPTHLIKTRGQQVTLRCSPKSGHDTVSWYQQALGQGPQFIFQYYEEEERQRGNFPDRFSGHQFPNYSSELNVNALLLGDSALYLCASSYGHLEEETQYFGPGTRLLVL.

Ten or more counts support this clonotype. The J gene is TRBJ1-1, the V gene TRBV20-1; D perhaps matches TRBD1 (5 bases). Germline V gene lookup returns CDR1 DFQATT and CDR2 SNEGSKA (reference sequence). The V gene lost 0 bases and the J gene lost 5 bases, with 10 bases spanning the gap. CDR3 length: 13 residues. The CDR3 reads CSARDQAGTEAFF. CDR3 nucleotides: TGCAGTGCTAGAGATCAGGCAGGGACTGAAGCTTTCTTT.

This clonotype was observed at least ten times. The chain recombines TRBV18 with TRBJ2-7, with 11 bases fitting TRBD2. The germline V gene encodes CDR1 KGHSH and CDR2 LQKENI. V lost 6 bases, J lost 3 bases, and 10 bases stayed unmatched. The CDR3 covers 16 residues. Here the CDR3 DNA reads TGTGCCAGCTCGAACTTACTAGCGGGAGAATTCTACGAGCAGTACTTC. Amino acid sequence: CASSNLLAGEFYEQYF.

As concerns this clonotype: Given a much more abundant clone one base away, this may be a read error. The chain carries TRBV2 and TRBJ2-5; the match to TRBD2 covers 11 bases. This CDR3 spans 19 amino acids. With 8 bases clipped from V and 3 bases from J, the junction kept 20 bases outside the gene matches. Germline-derived CDR1 and CDR2 are SNHLY and FYNNEI. Written as DNA, the CDR3 is TGTGCCAGCTGTTTAGTCCCGGGACTAGCGGTACACCTTAAAGAGACCCAGTACTTC. Translation gives CASCLVPGLAVHLKETQYF.

At least ten counts were recorded for this clonotype. This chain links TRBV3-1 with TRBJ2-1; possible D gene TRBD2, 7 bases. The germline gives CDR1 LGHDT, CDR2 YNNKEL (reference sequence). V dropped 3 bases and J dropped 7 bases, with 22 bases sitting between them. The CDR3 spans 17 residues. The CDR3 sequence: CASSHGFRGGWSNEQFF. CDR3 DNA: TGTGCCAGCAGCCACGGATTTCGCGGGGGCTGGTCGAATGAGCAGTTCTTC.

This clonotype was detected a few times. In DNA, the CDR3 is TGTGCCACCCTACTAGCGGGAGGGGGGGGTGAGCAGTTCTTC. This codes for CATLLAGGGGEQFF. V usage is TRBV28 and J usage is TRBJ2-1, with TRBD2 identical over 13 bases. The J segment lost 9 bases and the V segment lost 10 bases, leaving 9 bases of the junction unmatched. The CDR3 has 14 amino acids. Germline assignment: CDR1 MDHEN and CDR2 SYDVKM.